The 12 T cell receptor beta chains presented below share a single source sample, sequenced in a study of tumor and adjacent non-tumor tissue in lung cancer. The library came from three nested PCR rounds adapted from ARM-PCR protocols. TCRdb re-analysed the multiplex PCR reads in MiXCR, keeping a single row per CDR3 protein. Found here are 80,000 or so distinct CDR3 sequences, approximately 80% of them singletons; the top ten hold approximately 51%. No cell sorting was done before RNA was extracted from the tissue. More than 3 cm separated this lung sample from the edge of the tumor. Material for sequencing was distant non-tumor lung tissue. The receptors shown here come from a man between 60 and 75 years old with non-small cell lung cancer.

On this clonotype itself: At one end, the junction sequence differs from germline, possibly due to a read error. J is TRBJ2-4 and V is TRBV5-1; perhaps TRBD2 as D (6 bases). The CDR3 is made up of 14 amino acids. Germline V gene data show CDR1 as SGHRS and CDR2 as YFSETQ. CDR3 amino acids: CASSMTSAENTQYF. CDR3 DNA sequence: TGCGCCAGCAGCATGACTAGTGCCGAAAACACTCAGTACTTC.

In its sample, this clonotype was seen many times. The chain combines TRBV12-3 or TRBV12-4 with TRBJ1-1; D possibly corresponds to TRBD1 (5 bases). The length of the CDR3 is 14 residues. V shed 5 bases and J shed 1 base, with 11 bases lying between them. CDR3 DNA sequence: TGTGCCAGCAGTCAGGGACGGAGGAACACTGAAGCTTTCTTT. Translating gives CASSQGRRNTEAFF.

This clonotype was seen many times. The CDR3 DNA is TGTGCCAGCAGCCACCCCCTCGGGGAGGGCCCTCGGAATGAGCAGTTCTTC. Amino acid sequence: CASSHPLGEGPRNEQFF. The chain has TRBV5-4 and TRBJ2-1, with 7 nucleotides matching TRBD2. After removal of 4 bases from V and 7 bases from J, the junction contained 17 bases not matched to a gene. Germline V gives CDR1 SGHNT, CDR2 YYREEE (reference sequence). CDR3 size: 17 residues.

As regards this clonotype: Mismatch with germline at one junction end may stem from a read error. The rearrangement joins TRBV11-1 to TRBJ1-4; D is undetermined. The CDR3 consists of 15 residues. CDR1 and CDR2 (germline): SGHAT, FQDESV (reference sequence). DNA of the CDR3: TGTGACAGCAGTGATGGTTCCTCCCGAGGTGAAAAACTGTTTTTT. This codes for CDSSDGSSRGEKLFF.

This chain uses TRBV4-1 with TRBJ1-1; 7 nucleotides agree with TRBD1. The V segment lost 5 bases and the J segment 1 base; nucleotides outside the gene matches: 16. The CDR3 spans 18 residues. Germline CDR1 MGHRA, CDR2 YSYEKL. The CDR3 sequence is CASSNPRGEVEKNTEAFF. In DNA, the CDR3 is TGCGCCAGCAGCAACCCCAGGGGGGAGGTAGAAAAGAACACTGAAGCTTTCTTT.

As to this clonotype: This could be a read error, since a much larger clone is one nucleotide away. This chain connects TRBV7-9 to TRBJ2-6; D not resolved. Germline CDR1 and CDR2: SEHNR and FQNEAQ (reference sequence). The CDR3 spans 15 residues. The CDR3 nucleotides are TGTGTCAGCAGCTTAGCCCGCTCTGGGGCCAACGTCCTGACTTTC. As protein: CVSSLARSGANVLTF.

As concerns this clonotype: Its ends do not fully match the called genes, so a read error is possible. The genes are TRBV11-3 and TRBJ2-1; D call uncertain. The CDR3 runs to 13 residues. Germline lookup yields CDR1 SGHNT and CDR2 YENEEA. CDR3 sequence reads: CTSSTKNEDEQFF. The CDR3, as DNA: TGTACCAGCAGCACAAAGAATGAGGATGAGCAGTTCTTC.

This chain uses TRBV4-2 with TRBJ2-1; D perhaps matches TRBD1 (7 bases). CDR1 is LGHNA, CDR2 YNFKEQ, per germline. The CDR3 consists of 17 residues. V lost 0 bases and J lost 5, with 17 bases in between. The CDR3 sequence: CASSQDSSEGAHNEQFF. The CDR3 DNA is TGTGCCAGCAGCCAAGATTCTAGCGAGGGGGCTCACAATGAGCAGTTCTTC.

In its sample, this clonotype was seen a few times. A much larger clone differs from this one at a single base, so this may be a read error. The chain carries TRBV12-3 or TRBV12-4 and TRBJ2-3; D call uncertain. There are 11 residues in the CDR3. V lost 2 bases and J lost 10, with 7 bases in between. The CDR3 coding sequence is TGTGCCAGCAGTTTAACCGATGCGCAGTATTTT. It translates to CASSLTDAQYF.

As to this clonotype: Mismatch with germline at one junction end may stem from a read error. The chain carries TRBV11-3 and TRBJ1-3; D uncertain. CDR3 length equals 12 residues. CDR1 and CDR2 from the germline V gene are SGHNT and YENEEA. CDR3 residues: CASSFGSNTVYF. The CDR3 bases are TGTGCCAGCAGCTTTGGATCAAACACCGTATATTTT.

The chain couples TRBV20-1 to TRBJ2-3, with D possibly being TRBD2 (5 bases). CDR3 size: 15 residues. The germline CDR1 and CDR2 sequences are DFQATT and SNEGSKA (reference sequence). The V and J ends lost 6 bases and 3 bases respectively, with 19 bases between them. The DNA for the CDR3 is TGCAGTGCCCAGAAAAGGTTGGGAGAGACAGATACGCAGTATTTT. This translates into CSAQKRLGETDTQYF.

Concerning this clonotype itself: A junction end diverges from the germline sequence, so it may reflect a read error. The chain uses TRBV12-3 or TRBV12-4 and TRBJ2-3; a weak D match, TRBD2 (5 bases). This CDR3 is built from 13 residues. Here the CDR3 reads CANTPVSADMQYF. CDR3 in DNA: TGTGCCAACACCCCCGTTAGCGCAGATATGCAGTATTTT.